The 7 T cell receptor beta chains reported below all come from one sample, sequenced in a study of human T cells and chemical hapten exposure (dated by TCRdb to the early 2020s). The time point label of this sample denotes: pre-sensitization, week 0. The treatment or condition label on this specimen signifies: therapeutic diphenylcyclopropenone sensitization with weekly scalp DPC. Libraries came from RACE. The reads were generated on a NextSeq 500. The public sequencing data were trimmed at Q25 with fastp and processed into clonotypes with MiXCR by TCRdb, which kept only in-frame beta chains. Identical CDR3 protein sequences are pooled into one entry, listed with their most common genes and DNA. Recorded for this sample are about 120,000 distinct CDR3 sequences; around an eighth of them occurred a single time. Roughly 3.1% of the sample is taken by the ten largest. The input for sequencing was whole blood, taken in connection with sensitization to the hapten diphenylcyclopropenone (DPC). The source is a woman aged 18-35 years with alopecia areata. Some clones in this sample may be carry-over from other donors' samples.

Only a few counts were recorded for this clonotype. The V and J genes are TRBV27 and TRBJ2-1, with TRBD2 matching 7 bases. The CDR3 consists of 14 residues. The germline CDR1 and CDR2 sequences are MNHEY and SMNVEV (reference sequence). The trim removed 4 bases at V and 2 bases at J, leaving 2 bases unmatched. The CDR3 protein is CASSYGTTYNEQFF. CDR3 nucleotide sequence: TGTGCCAGCAGTTACGGGACTACCTACAATGAGCAGTTCTTC.

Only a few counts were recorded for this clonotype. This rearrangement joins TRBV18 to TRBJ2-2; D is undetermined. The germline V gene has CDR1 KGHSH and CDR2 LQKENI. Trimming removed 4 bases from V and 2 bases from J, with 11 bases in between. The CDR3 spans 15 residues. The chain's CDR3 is CASSRQDQNTGELFF. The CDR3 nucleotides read TGTGCCAGCTCACGCCAGGATCAAAACACCGGGGAGCTGTTTTTT.

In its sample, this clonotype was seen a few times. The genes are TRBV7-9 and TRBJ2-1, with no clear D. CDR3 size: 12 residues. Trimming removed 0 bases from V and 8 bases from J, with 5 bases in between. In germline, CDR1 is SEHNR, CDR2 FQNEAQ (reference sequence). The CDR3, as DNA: TGTGCCAGCAGCTTAGCGCAGGATGAGCAGTTCTTC. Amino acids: CASSLAQDEQFF. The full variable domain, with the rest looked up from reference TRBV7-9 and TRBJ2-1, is DTGVSQNPRHKITKRGQNVTFRCDPISEHNRLYWYRQTLGQGPEFLTYFQNEAQLEKSRLLSDRFSAERPKGSFSTLEIQRTEQGDSAMYLCASSLAQDEQFFGPGTRLTVL.

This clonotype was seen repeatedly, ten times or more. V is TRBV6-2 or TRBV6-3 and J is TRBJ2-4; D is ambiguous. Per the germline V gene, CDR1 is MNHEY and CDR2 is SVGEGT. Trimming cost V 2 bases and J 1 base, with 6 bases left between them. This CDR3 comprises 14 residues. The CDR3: CASSYLGAKNIQYF. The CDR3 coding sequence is TGTGCCAGCAGTTACCTAGGGGCCAAAAACATTCAGTACTTC.

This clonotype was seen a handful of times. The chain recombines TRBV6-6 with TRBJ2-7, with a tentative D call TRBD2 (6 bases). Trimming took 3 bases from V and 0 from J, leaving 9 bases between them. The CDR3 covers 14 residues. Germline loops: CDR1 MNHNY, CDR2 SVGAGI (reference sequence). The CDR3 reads CASSYYGSSYEQYF. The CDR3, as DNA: TGTGCCAGCAGTTATTACGGGAGCTCCTACGAGCAGTACTTC.

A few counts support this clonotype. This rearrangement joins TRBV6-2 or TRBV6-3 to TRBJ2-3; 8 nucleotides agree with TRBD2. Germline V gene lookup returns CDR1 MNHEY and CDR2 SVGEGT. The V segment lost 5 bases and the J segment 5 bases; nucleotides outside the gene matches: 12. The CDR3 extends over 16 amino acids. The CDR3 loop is CASSRATSGQEDTQYF. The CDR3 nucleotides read TGTGCCAGCAGTAGAGCTACTAGCGGTCAGGAAGATACGCAGTATTTT.

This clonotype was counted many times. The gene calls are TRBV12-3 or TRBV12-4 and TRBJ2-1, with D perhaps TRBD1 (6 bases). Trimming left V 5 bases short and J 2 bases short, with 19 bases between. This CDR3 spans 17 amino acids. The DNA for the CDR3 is TGTGCCAGCAGTCCTCAGGGGCCCCTCCAACCCTACAATGAGCAGTTCTTC. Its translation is CASSPQGPLQPYNEQFF.